These T cell receptor beta chains were read from a single sample in a study of sequential checkpoint blockade in melanoma. Sequenced by immunoSEQ multiplex PCR; TCRdb stores in-frame clones only, minus some. The data contain 37,000 or so clones, 32% of them singletons. The sample here was tumor tissue (inferred from file names), taken from a patient given nivolumab and ipilimumab in sequence. The origin of the receptors is a human donor with melanoma. Both conserved end residues are trimmed from each CDR3. The order of the fields is CDR3 length, clone size, V gene, CDR3 protein. Some rows have no size entry. The others give once, few or many, or a class for an expanded clone.

12,few,TRBV6-8,ASSWVISNQPQH
13,few,TRBV15,ATSRDQAGGNEQF
11,-,TRBV6-8,ASSGGPQETQY
11,-,TRBV29-1,SVAEGQRAEAF
11,-,TRBV19,ASRLGGDYGYT
15,-,TRBV19,ASSNRAQSWGANVLT
12,few,TRBV7-7,ASSLGTAQETQY
13,medium-sized,TRBV4-1,ASSQATGFTGELF
12,few,TRBV6-8,ASSRQGGDQPQH
12,many,TRBV11-1,ASSLEASNYGYT
14,-,TRBV10-1,ASSEVRGLANYGYT
12,-,TRBV11-3,ASSSRDYENIQY
13,-,TRBV6-8,ASITLTSGKETQY
16,-,TRBV19,ASSMRPRDWRDSDTQY
16,few,TRBV4-1,ASSQGLGTGFSNYGYT
11,few,TRBV30,ALGRGSNQPQH
14,few,TRBV11-3,ASSSTSGGVNNEQF
10,few,TRBV22-1,ASLAPNQPQH
11,-,TRBV16,ASSQSVNQPQH
13,-,TRBV19,ASTMTGKARETQY
12,few,TRBV11-3,ASSVETYQETQY
13,few,TRBV11-3,ASSFGTSAYNEQF
13,-,TRBV28,ASSLWGTQNTEAF
13,-,TRBV6-8,ASSLLAGASQPQH
14,-,TRBV5-1,ASSLTGGLPRGIQY
14,-,TRBV28,ASSAWGGRFNEKLF
14,-,TRBV1,ASSPRGHRGRYEQY
13,-,TRBV29-1,SVDPVPGPGETQY
11,-,TRBV9,ASSGGVGDIQY
13,-,TRBV18,ASSPPTGGNYGYT
13,few,TRBV15,ATSRTGGGANVLT
11,-,TRBV7-1,ASSFRGPTEAF
13,many,TRBV9,ASSASRTPGNTIY
15,-,TRBV6-8,ASRSRQGLDSNQPQH
15,-,TRBV19,ASSISLRSSYNSPLH
11,-,TRBV6-8,ASSYGGHNEQF
15,-,TRBV19,ASNSPGTSLSNQPQH
14,-,TRBV5-1,ASSLAWDRLDSPLH
13,-,TRBV19,ASSIARTGDYGYT
11,-,TRBV23-1,ASSQMTNYGYT
14,-,TRBV11-3,ASSLIGGGVTDTQY
13,few,TRBV27,ASSPRGEGYDIQY